This TCR beta chain comes out of a study of molecular identifiers for immune sequencing clone quantification. Study-wide findings and caveats: Clones above 20 RNA copies held over 98% of effector molecules, under 1% in naive cells.

This clonotype was found a few times. Its antigen is not known. The V segment lost 7 bases and the J segment 6 bases; nucleotides outside the gene matches: 11. This CDR3 is 14 amino acids long. Germline V gene sequence: CDR1 LGHNT, CDR2 FRNRAP. One entry per CDR3 protein results from TCRdb running MiXCR on the PCR reads. The data contain roughly 630,000 distinct CDR3 sequences, about 25% of them seen just once; the ten biggest clones take up about 0.73%. V usage is TRBV12-5 and J usage is TRBJ2-7; 8 bases fit TRBD2. The TCR was taken from a human donor in good health. Some libraries in this study had Jurkat cell RNA spiked in. Material: naive CD8+ T cells from blood, with Jurkat cell RNA spiked in. Indicated subset: FACS-sorted CD8+CD4-CCR7+CD45RA+ naive T cells. CDR3 protein: CASAPFGGVSEQYF. Written as DNA, the CDR3 is TGTGCTAGTGCCCCCTTCGGGGGGGTTAGCGAGCAGTACTTC. The variable domain in full, completed from reference TRBV12-5 and TRBJ2-7, reads DARVTQTPRHKVTEMGQEVTMRCQPILGHNTVFWYRQTMMQGLELLAYFRNRAPLDDSGMPKDRFSAEMPDATLATLKIQPSEPRDSAVYFCASAPFGGVSEQYFGPGTRLTVT.